This is a list of T cell receptor beta chains from one sample in a study of type 1 regulatory T cells. TCRdb recomputed calls from the reads with MiXCR, one row per CDR3 protein. Found here are 20,000 to 25,000 distinct CDR3 sequences, about 45% of them singletons; the top ten hold 4.5% to 5.5%. No antigen is known for these receptors. The sequencing input was cultured T cells, either the whole culture or a sorted T cell fraction (not recorded which). The receptor set was obtained from a human donor in good health. Both conserved end residues are part of each CDR3.

v_gene,CDR3aa
TRBV18,CASSPGTDTQYF
TRBV10-3,CAISQGGTSGETQYF
TRBV19,CASSWTDSPLHF
TRBV5-5,CASSFLPGQGATGELFF
TRBV7-2,CASSWDRVQYF
TRBV3-2,CASSQGHPGRWTQETQYF
TRBV5-4,CASSHDRGLQETQYF
TRBV20-1,CSASDSPGRSFF
TRBV5-1,CASRGSSNEQFF
TRBV7-9,CASSLIGKTEAFF
TRBV12-3/TRBV12-4,CASSIRQGSEKLFF
TRBV5-1,CASSFRLADNNEQFF
TRBV12-3/TRBV12-4,CASQGQGTLRGNEKLFF
TRBV6-2/TRBV6-3,CASTGTGKGMWQFF
TRBV5-1,CASSLFGRDPSSPLHF
TRBV5-6,CASSLSGPDTQYF
TRBV7-8,CASSSRQGAGNTIYF
TRBV5-1,CASSLYLGLNTEAFF
TRBV4-3,CASSQDGGGSTDTQYF
TRBV3-1,CASSQTPRQYGRGYTF
TRBV7-2,CASSSGGDQPQHF
TRBV29-1,CSYWARTGGGEQFF
TRBV11-2,CASSLAWNNEQFF
TRBV27,CASREGGNQPQHF
TRBV28,CASSSPVTGRVNTEAFF